The rows below give T cell receptor beta chains drawn from one sample of a study of CD4 T cells in relation to SARS-CoV-2 and coronaviruses. Assay used: immunoSEQ multiplex PCR; TCRdb lists only in-frame clones, some missing. The sample contains about 60,000 clones, about 95% of which appear only once. Material: naive CD4+ T cells from PBMCs. The receptors come from a human donor in good health. Both conserved end residues are part of each CDR3. Fields, in order: V gene, CDR3 protein.

TRBV19	CASKVGRVRDTEAFF
TRBV18	CASSPSLATESHYTF
TRBV28	CASRQIHEQYF
TRBV15	CATSRDHYEQYF
TRBV6-5	CASSRLAGGYNEQFF
TRBV29-1	CSVEVRIRETQYF
TRBV30	CAGNRGLDTQYF
TRBV5-1	CASSLDGMLDYGYTF
TRBV7-8	CASSPGGSSYNSPLHF
TRBV18	CASSVSGGMVNQPQHF
TRBV14	CASSQVRAYTEAFF
TRBV18	CASSPVSAAGGYNVLTF
TRBV7-3	CASSLTGTLWLAGGTSNEQFF
TRBV4-2	CASSQDLNPHYGYTF
TRBV5-6	CASSGTGLAEETQYF
TRBV10-3	CASSSSTDTQYF
TRBV4-1	CASSYQNRAGEKLFF
TRBV19	CASTMGALWANVLTF
TRBV30	CAWSLGTSVQETQYF
TRBV14	CASSPGTGDWRETQYF
TRBV2	CASSEGGSDTQYF
TRBV3-1/TRBV3-2	CASSERYYEQYF
TRBV7-8	CASSLALDTQYF
TRBV12-3/TRBV12-4	CASRTGETQYF
TRBV27	CASSPPGGQGRAGYTF
TRBV6-6	CASSAGTSGEYEQYF
TRBV12-3/TRBV12-4	CASTFDRVYEQYF
TRBV7-2	CASSLSGDTQYF
TRBV18	CASSRGQDSYEQYF
TRBV5-1	CASSFEGSSYNEQFF
TRBV9	CASSGSSGATGELFF
TRBV11-2	CASSFLQGTGELFF
TRBV29-1	CSVGTGTNTGELFF
TRBV6-6	CASRDPTETQYF